This TCR beta chain comes out of a study of prognosis after radiotherapy for stage I lung cancer. Peripheral blood, about 5.4 milliliters per draw, was collected at each of two time points. Study-wide results and caveats: Patients who went on to get distant metastases had lower Shannon entropy after stereotactic body radiation therapy.

The CDR3 loop spans 15 amino acids. With 4 bases clipped from V and 6 bases from J, the junction kept 9 bases outside the gene matches. Germline V gene data show CDR1 as SGHDT and CDR2 as YYEEEE. Two rounds of multiplex PCR amplified TCR beta CDR3 from genomic DNA. Gene-specific primers for each TRBV and TRBJ gene drove first-round PCR. Universal primers drove the second round of PCR amplification. TCRdb independently ran MiXCR on the multiplex PCR reads; one entry per CDR3 protein. Here the sample spans roughly 26,000 distinct CDR3 sequences, around 30% being singletons. A word on this clonotype: What it binds is unknown.

This chain joins TRBV5-6 and TRBJ2-1; 8 bases fit TRBD1. The sample was PBMCs, taken before or after stereotactic body radiation therapy (not recorded which). The sequence was obtained from a donor of 50 years or more with non-small cell lung cancer. CDR3 loop: CASSGRQGPANEQFF. For the CDR3, the DNA is TGTGCCAGCAGCGGCCGACAGGGGCCCGCCAATGAGCAGTTCTTC.